The 3 T cell receptor beta chains below were found in one sample sequenced in a study of blood T cell repertoires in COVID-19. Measured with immunoSEQ multiplex PCR; TCRdb has only the in-frame clones, and not every one. The sample records about 180,000 clones, roughly 88% being singletons. What was sequenced was peripheral blood. All receptors derive from a woman in her twenties or thirties with acute or convalescent COVID-19.

The J gene is TRBJ2-5, the V gene TRBV9; a possible D gene is TRBD2 (5 bases). Germline V gene data show CDR1 as SGDLS and CDR2 as YYNGEE. V was clipped by 3 bases and J by 4 bases, with 13 bases between them. The CDR3 consists of 14 residues. The CDR3 sequence is CASSAREGPETQYF. The CDR3 region has the DNA TGTGCCAGCAGCGCTCGGGAAGGTCCAGAGACCCAGTACTTC.

The chain employs TRBV20-1 and TRBJ2-1; no clear D. The CDR3 has 10 amino acids. From germline, CDR1 is DFQATT and CDR2 SNEGSKA (reference sequence). V was trimmed by 4 bases and J by 12 bases, leaving 10 bases between them. The CDR3 reads CSAIDKWQFF. CDR3 coding DNA: TGCAGTGCTATCGACAAGTGGCAGTTCTTC.

This chain joins TRBV28 and TRBJ1-2; no reliable D call. The V end lost 6 bases, the J end lost 0 bases, and 14 bases lay between the germline ends. This CDR3 spans 15 amino acids. Per the germline V gene, CDR1 is MDHEN and CDR2 is SYDVKM. The CDR3 here is CASRVLTPPNYGYTF. CDR3 nucleotide sequence: TGTGCCAGCAGAGTTTTGACTCCCCCTAACTATGGCTACACCTTC.